What follows is one T cell receptor beta chain and its context. These data come from a study of OX40 agonist ivuxolimab in advanced cancers. Study as a whole: Averaging 60 years in age, with a range of about 23 to 79, the cohort was 65% to 90% male.

Germline loops: CDR1 MNHEY, CDR2 SVGAGI. The CDR3 sequence is 14 residues long. The V end was cut by 2 bases, the J end by 11 bases, with 16 bases between. Autoimmune disease history or systemic immunosuppression was exclusionary. Blood draws occurred at baseline, cycle 4 day 1, and cycle 7 day 1. Libraries were prepared by immunoSEQ multiplex PCR; TCRdb keeps only in-frame clonotypes and omits some of them. Among about 19,000 clones listed, 86% were seen once. The chain carries TRBV6-5 and TRBJ1-5; unclear D gene. The sample in question was CD4+ or CD8+ T cells sorted from blood, obtained in a trial of the OX40 agonist ivuxolimab. The sequence derives from an adult with an advanced solid tumor such as melanoma, head and neck, liver or kidney cancer. CDR3 DNA sequence: TGTGCCAGCAGTTACCTCGGACCGCTGATGGCCCAGCATTTT. Translating gives CASSYLGPLMAQHF.